This is a list of T cell receptor beta chains from one sample in a study of blood T cell repertoires in COVID-19. Generated by immunoSEQ multiplex PCR, the TCRdb table keeps only in-frame clones and is missing some. In the table there are 360,000 or so clones, around nine tenths of which are singletons. The sequenced material came from PBMCs or T cells enriched from blood (not recorded which). These TCRs come from a woman in her 30s who had been exposed to COVID-19. CDR3s include the opening cysteine and the closing phenylalanine or tryptophan. Each record gives: CDR3 protein, CDR3 DNA, D gene, J gene, V gene. A D gene is named only where the DNA matches it firmly.

CDR3aa: CASSLAPDSSYEQYF
CDR3nt: TGTGCCAGCAGCTTAGCCCCGGACAGCTCCTACGAGCAGTACTTC
d_gene: -
j_gene: TRBJ2-7
v_gene: TRBV11-3

CDR3aa: CASSYGFTTTTDSPLHF
CDR3nt: TGTGCCAGCAGTTACGGGTTTACCACTACTACCGATTCACCCCTCCACTTT
d_gene: -
j_gene: TRBJ1-6
v_gene: TRBV6-2/TRBV6-3

CDR3aa: CASSFARDRGEAFF
CDR3nt: TGTGCCAGCAGCTTTGCCCGGGACAGGGGTGAAGCTTTCTTT
d_gene: TRBD1
j_gene: TRBJ1-1
v_gene: TRBV7-9

CDR3aa: CASSLDRRGEKLFF
CDR3nt: TGTGCCAGCAGCTTGGACAGGAGGGGAGAAAAACTGTTTTTT
d_gene: -
j_gene: TRBJ1-4
v_gene: TRBV5-4

CDR3aa: CASSSSYTREPPISTDTQYF
CDR3nt: TGCGCCAGCAGCTCGAGCTATACTAGGGAGCCCCCTATTAGCACAGATACGCAGTATTTT
d_gene: -
j_gene: TRBJ2-3
v_gene: TRBV5-1

CDR3aa: CSVDGGTGGAYGYTF
CDR3nt: TGCAGCGTTGATGGAGGGACAGGGGGCGCGTATGGCTACACCTTC
d_gene: TRBD1
j_gene: TRBJ1-2
v_gene: TRBV29-1

CDR3aa: CSVTTGSSYEQYF
CDR3nt: TGCAGCGTCACGACAGGGAGTAGCTACGAGCAGTACTTC
d_gene: TRBD1
j_gene: TRBJ2-7
v_gene: TRBV29-1

CDR3aa: CASSVAHAGNTIYF
CDR3nt: TGTGCCAGCAGCGTAGCCCATGCTGGAAACACCATATATTTT
d_gene: -
j_gene: TRBJ1-3
v_gene: TRBV9

CDR3aa: CASSFGTRGTDTQYF
CDR3nt: TGTGCCAGCAGCTTCGGGACTAGGGGCACAGATACGCAGTATTTT
d_gene: TRBD2
j_gene: TRBJ2-3
v_gene: TRBV11-3

CDR3aa: CASSLRSGNTTDTQYF
CDR3nt: TGTGCCAGCAGCTTAAGGTCCGGGAACACCACAGATACGCAGTATTTT
d_gene: -
j_gene: TRBJ2-3
v_gene: TRBV7-6

CDR3aa: CASSPPGARGETQYF
CDR3nt: TGTGCCAGCAGCCCTCCAGGGGCCAGGGGGGAGACCCAGTACTTC
d_gene: TRBD1
j_gene: TRBJ2-5
v_gene: TRBV7-2

CDR3aa: CSASRGDRNQPQHF
CDR3nt: TGCAGTGCTAGTCGGGGAGATCGCAATCAGCCCCAGCATTTT
d_gene: -
j_gene: TRBJ1-5
v_gene: TRBV20-1

CDR3aa: CASSLVEGSNYGYTF
CDR3nt: TGCGCCAGCAGCTTGGTGGAGGGTTCTAACTATGGCTACACCTTC
d_gene: -
j_gene: TRBJ1-2
v_gene: TRBV5-1

CDR3aa: CASSQGWTGELFF
CDR3nt: TGTGCCAGCTCACAGGGTTGGACCGGGGAGCTGTTTTTT
d_gene: -
j_gene: TRBJ2-2
v_gene: TRBV9

CDR3aa: CATSRVRDSNQPQHF
CDR3nt: TGTGCCACCAGCAGAGTCCGGGATAGCAATCAGCCCCAGCATTTT
d_gene: -
j_gene: TRBJ1-5
v_gene: TRBV15

CDR3aa: CASRTSGTGGEKLFF
CDR3nt: TGTGCCAGCAGAACCTCCGGGACAGGGGGTGAAAAACTGTTTTTT
d_gene: TRBD1
j_gene: TRBJ1-4
v_gene: TRBV28

CDR3aa: CASSVGGSGSYGYTF
CDR3nt: TGTGCCAGCAGCGTAGGGGGTAGCGGCTCCTATGGCTACACCTTC
d_gene: -
j_gene: TRBJ1-2
v_gene: TRBV9